This T cell receptor beta chain emerged from a study of blood T cell repertoires in COVID-19. The data were produced by immunoSEQ multiplex PCR, yet TCRdb's version contains in-frame clones alone and is incomplete. There are roughly 150,000 clones in the sample; approximately 84% occur only once, and 1.5% to 2% lies in the top ten. Material: PBMCs or T cells enriched from blood (not recorded which). The sequence was obtained from a woman aged 18-29 years who had been exposed to COVID-19.

CDR3 loop: CASSLGGTSGEQYF. DNA for the CDR3: TGTGCCAGCAGCTTAGGGGGGACTAGCGGCGAGCAGTACTTC. The chain combines TRBV7-9 with TRBJ2-7, with 11 bases that match TRBD2. The CDR3 contains 14 residues. Germline V gene data show CDR1 as SEHNR and CDR2 as FQNEAQ (reference sequence). V lost 1 base and J lost 6; bases outside the gene matches: 2.